Listed here are 10 T cell receptor beta chains from one sample, sequenced in a study of T-cell memory formation after mild COVID-19. TCRdb fed the 5' RACE reads into MiXCR, producing one record per CDR3 protein. The table lists 300,000 to 350,000 distinct CDR3 sequences, 10% to 15% of them singletons, with about 21% in the top ten. Sequences were obtained from PBMCs or a T cell subset sorted from them (not recorded which). Source of these receptors: a man in his late teens or twenties who had mild COVID-19 (a few samples of this study predate the infection). Cell type and time point are not known.

The V gene is TRBV29-1, the J gene TRBJ2-1, with TRBD2 matching 8 bases. Trimming took 3 bases from V and 8 from J; bases not matched to a gene: 6. The length of the CDR3 is 13 residues. Per germline, CDR1 SQVTM and CDR2 ANQGSEA. CDR3 amino acids: CSVDRGGWDEQFF. CDR3 nucleotide sequence: TGCAGCGTTGATCGCGGGGGGTGGGATGAGCAGTTCTTC.

This chain links TRBV6-1 with TRBJ2-7, with TRBD1 matching over 7 bases. The CDR3 spans 13 residues. V dropped 0 bases and J dropped 4; count of bases not matched to a gene: 0. The germline CDR1 and CDR2 sequences are MNHNS and SASEGT. CDR3 sequence (DNA): TGTGCCAGCAGTGAAGCGGGACAGTACGAGCAGTACGTC. Amino acids: CASSEAGQYEQYV.

Many counts were recorded for this clonotype. The chain uses TRBV6-6 and TRBJ1-2, with 7 nucleotides matching TRBD1. After removal of 6 bases from V and 0 bases from J, the junction contained 4 bases not matched to a gene. Germline CDR1 and CDR2: MNHNY and SVGAGI (reference sequence). CDR3 length: 14 amino acids. For the CDR3, the DNA is TGTGCCAGCAGCCGACAGGGAACTAACTATGGCTACACCTTC. Protein: CASSRQGTNYGYTF.

The chain recombines TRBV6-1 with TRBJ1-6; D is unclear. V dropped 5 bases and J dropped 0 bases, with 20 bases sitting between them. This CDR3 is 19 amino acids long. The V gene's germline CDR1 is MNHNS and CDR2 SASEGT. CDR3 amino acids: CASSLLWGGRSSYNSPLHF. CDR3 nucleotides: TGTGCCAGCAGTTTACTCTGGGGAGGGAGGAGCTCCTATAATTCACCCCTCCACTTT.

The genes are TRBV7-9 and TRBJ2-7; TRBD2 agrees at 10 bases. After removal of 5 bases from V and 3 bases from J, the junction contained 7 bases not matched to a gene. The CDR3 extends over 15 amino acids. Germline CDR1 is SEHNR and CDR2 is FQNEAQ (reference sequence). Here the CDR3 DNA reads TGTGCCAGCAGCCCATTAGCGGGGGGATTCTACGAGCAGTACTTC. The encoded protein is CASSPLAGGFYEQYF.

This clonotype was observed a few times. This chain links TRBV9 with TRBJ2-1; tentative D call: TRBD2 (6 bases). The CDR3 totals 13 residues. Germline V CDR1 and CDR2: SGDLS, YYNGEE. Trimming shortened V by 2 bases and J by 7 bases, and 10 bases separated the two germline ends. CDR3 coding DNA: TGTGCCAGCAGCGTGGGGACTCGGAATGAGCAGTTCTTC. It codes for CASSVGTRNEQFF.

There are many counts of this clonotype. The chain combines TRBV5-1 with TRBJ2-3; TRBD2 matches at 13 bases. This CDR3 comprises 17 residues. Per the germline V gene, CDR1 is SGHRS and CDR2 is YFSETQ. After removal of 3 bases from V and 4 bases from J, the junction contained 8 bases not matched to a gene. CDR3 sequence reads: CASSSGLAGVKSDTQYF. The CDR3 DNA follows: TGCGCCAGCAGCTCCGGACTAGCGGGGGTGAAGTCAGATACGCAGTATTTT.

This clonotype was observed at least ten times. CDR3 protein: CASRWAGHNEQFF. CDR3 bases: TGCGCCAGCAGGTGGGCCGGACACAATGAGCAGTTCTTC. This chain links TRBV10-2 with TRBJ2-1; D is unresolved. Germline CDR1 is WSHSY and CDR2 is SAAADI. CDR3 length: 13 residues. Trimming removed 6 bases from V and 5 bases from J, with 11 bases in between.

V is TRBV6-2 or TRBV6-3 and J is TRBJ2-1, with 7 positions matching TRBD1. The CDR3 runs to 12 residues. The trim removed 10 bases at V and 2 bases at J, leaving 2 bases unmatched. From germline, CDR1 is MNHEY and CDR2 SVGEGT. CDR3 in amino acids: CAIQGAYNEQFF. In nucleotides, the CDR3 is TGTGCCATCCAGGGGGCCTACAATGAGCAGTTCTTC.

Only one count was recorded for this clonotype. This may stem from a read error, because a much larger clone lies one nucleotide away. The chain has TRBV7-2 and TRBJ1-6; maybe TRBD1 (5 bases). V was pared by 5 bases and J by 16 bases, with 18 bases between. The CDR3 is 13 amino acids. From germline, CDR1 is SGHTA and CDR2 FQGNSA. As DNA, the CDR3 is TGTGCCAGCAGCGTCCCCCCTGCGGGGCCACTCCACTTT. This codes for CASSVPPAGPLHF.